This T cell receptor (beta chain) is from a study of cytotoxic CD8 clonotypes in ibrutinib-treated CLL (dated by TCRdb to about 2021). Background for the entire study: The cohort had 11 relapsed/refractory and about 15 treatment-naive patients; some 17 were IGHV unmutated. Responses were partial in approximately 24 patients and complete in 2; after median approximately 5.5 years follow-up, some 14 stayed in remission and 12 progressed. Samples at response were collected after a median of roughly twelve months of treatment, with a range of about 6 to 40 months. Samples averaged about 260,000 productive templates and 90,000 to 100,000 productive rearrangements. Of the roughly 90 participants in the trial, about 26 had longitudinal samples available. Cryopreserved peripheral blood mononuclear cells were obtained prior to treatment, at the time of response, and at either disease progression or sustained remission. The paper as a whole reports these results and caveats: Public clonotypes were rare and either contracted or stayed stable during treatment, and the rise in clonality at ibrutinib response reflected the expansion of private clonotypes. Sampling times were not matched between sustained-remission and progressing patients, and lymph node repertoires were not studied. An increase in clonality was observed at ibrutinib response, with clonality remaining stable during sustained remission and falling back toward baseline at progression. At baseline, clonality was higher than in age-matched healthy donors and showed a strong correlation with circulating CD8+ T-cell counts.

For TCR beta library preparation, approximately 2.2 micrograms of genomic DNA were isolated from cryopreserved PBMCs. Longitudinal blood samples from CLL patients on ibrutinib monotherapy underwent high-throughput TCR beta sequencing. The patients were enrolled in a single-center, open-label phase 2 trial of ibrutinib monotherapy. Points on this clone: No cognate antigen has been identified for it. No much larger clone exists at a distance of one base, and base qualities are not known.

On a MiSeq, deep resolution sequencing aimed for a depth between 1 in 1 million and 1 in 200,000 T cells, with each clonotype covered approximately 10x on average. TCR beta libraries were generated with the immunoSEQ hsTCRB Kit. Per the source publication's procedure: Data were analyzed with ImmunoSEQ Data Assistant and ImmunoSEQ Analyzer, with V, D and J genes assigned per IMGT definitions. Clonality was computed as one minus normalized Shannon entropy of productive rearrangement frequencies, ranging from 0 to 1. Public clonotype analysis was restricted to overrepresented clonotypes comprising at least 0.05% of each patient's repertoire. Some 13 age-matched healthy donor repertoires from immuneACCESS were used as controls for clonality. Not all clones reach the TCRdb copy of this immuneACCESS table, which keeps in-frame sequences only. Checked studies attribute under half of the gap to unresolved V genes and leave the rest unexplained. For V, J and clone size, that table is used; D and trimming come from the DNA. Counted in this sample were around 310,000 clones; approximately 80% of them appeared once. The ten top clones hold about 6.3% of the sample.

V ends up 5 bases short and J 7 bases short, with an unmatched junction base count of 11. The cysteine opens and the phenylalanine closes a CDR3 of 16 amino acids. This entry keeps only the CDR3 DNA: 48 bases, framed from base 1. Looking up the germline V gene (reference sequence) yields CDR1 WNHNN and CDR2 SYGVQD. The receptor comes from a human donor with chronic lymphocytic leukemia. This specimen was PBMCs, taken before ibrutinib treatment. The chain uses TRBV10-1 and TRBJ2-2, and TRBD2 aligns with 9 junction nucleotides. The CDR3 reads CASSPLAGEGGGELFF. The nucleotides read TGCGCCAGCAGTCCCTTAGCGGGAGAAGGTGGCGGGGAGCTGTTTTTT.